This T cell receptor (beta chain) is drawn from a study of blood T cell repertoires in COVID-19. Across the study: Some COVID-19 samples were acute and others convalescent; all came from the United States, Italy and Spain.

Germline-derived CDR1 and CDR2 are SGHRS and YFSETQ. J gave up 2 bases and V 3 bases, and 2 bases lay outside the gene matches. The length of the CDR3 is 14 residues. TCRdb keeps only in-frame clones here, not all; method: immunoSEQ multiplex PCR. The sample includes tens of thousands of clones, 86% of them seen just once. What was sequenced was peripheral blood. This chain joins TRBV5-1 and TRBJ2-7; 10 bases fit TRBD2. This receptor was taken from a man in his 70s with acute or convalescent COVID-19. CDR3 amino acids: CASSSTSGPYEQYF. DNA for the CDR3: TGCGCCAGCAGCTCGACTAGCGGGCCCTACGAGCAGTACTTC.